This TCR beta chain was retrieved from a study of cytomegalovirus exposure and HLA in healthy donors. Findings of the study overall: HLA-A and HLA-B allele assignments for most subjects were reportedly predicted accurately using TCR beta sequences.

PCR was performed using 60 Vbeta and 13 Jbeta primers. Produced via immunoSEQ multiplex PCR; TCRdb's table is partial and in-frame only. The profile shows roughly 52,000 clones, more than 75% of them singletons. A note on this clone: No antigen is known for it.

CDR1 and CDR2 from the germline V gene are LNHNV and YYDKDF (reference sequence). This CDR3 spans 14 amino acids. V lost 1 base to trimming and J lost 6 bases, with 9 bases between them. The chain combines TRBV15 with TRBJ2-2; no definite D call. The sequence came from a female donor in good health and CMV-seronegative. Material for sequencing was PBMCs. Here the CDR3 DNA reads TGTGCCACCAGCAGAGGCTCCGGGTCCGGGGAGCTGTTTTTT. Protein product: CATSRGSGSGELFF.